The present entry profiles one T cell receptor beta chain with its context. Methods used by the authors: Amplification of reference gene primers provided the estimated nucleated cell counts. Repertoires were generated with immunoSEQ multiplex PCR, while TCRdb's copy carries only in-frame clones and drops some. V and J calls and clone size are as listed in that table; D and trimming were resolved from the DNA. The table shows approximately 190,000 clones, with roughly four fifths occurring only once. This sample was taken from a study of blood T cell repertoires in COVID-19. Study summary: COVID-19 samples from acute and convalescent phases originated in the United States, Italy and Spain. The cDNA or gDNA used as material had been derived from T cells, B-cell-depleted T cells, or PBMCs.

This CDR3 comprises 16 residues. The V gene is TRBV21-1, the J gene TRBJ2-1; TRBD1, the table's D call, was not compared with the DNA. TRBV21-1 is designated a pseudogene. The sequenced sample was peripheral blood. This receptor was identified in a woman aged 35 to 49 with acute or convalescent COVID-19. The DNA of the CDR3 is TGTGCCAGCAGCCGCGGGACAGGTGGATCCGGGGATGAGCAGTTCTTC. Protein: CASSRGTGGSGDEQFF.